These 26 T cell receptor beta chains share one sample of origin, sequenced in a study of shared clonotypes between healthy human individuals. Generated by immunoSEQ multiplex PCR, the TCRdb table keeps only in-frame clones and is missing some. The sample lists about 770,000 clones, approximately 72% occurring once. Specimen: memory CD4+ T cells sorted from blood. Indicated subset: CD45RA-negative fraction. These receptors all stem from a woman in her thirties in good health.

On this clone itself: Other DNA sequences in this specimen translate into the identical CDR3. The gene calls are TRBV18 and TRBJ2-1, with 7 bases fitting TRBD1. V dropped 6 bases and J dropped 4; count of bases not matched to a gene: 9. The CDR3 sequence is 15 residues long. CDR1 and CDR2 from the germline V gene are KGHSH and LQKENI. CDR3 sequence: CASSPDRVSYNEQFF. CDR3 DNA sequence: TGTGCCAGCTCGCCAGACAGGGTATCGTACAATGAGCAGTTCTTC.

J is TRBJ1-3 and V is TRBV27; 7 bases line up with TRBD1. Germline loops: CDR1 MNHEY, CDR2 SMNVEV (reference sequence). The CDR3 runs to 16 residues. Trimming at V came to 11 bases and at J to 0 bases, leaving 13 bases not matched to a gene. The CDR3 coding sequence is TGTGCCGACCTAGCCCAAGAGGGGGCCTCTGGAAACACCATATATTTT. This gives the protein CADLAQEGASGNTIYF.

Regarding this clone: This same CDR3 is encoded by further DNA sequences in the sample. The rearrangement uses TRBV19 and TRBJ2-5, with D possibly TRBD2 on 5 matching bases. The V gene lost 4 bases and the J gene lost 2 bases, with 8 bases spanning the gap. Germline values: CDR1 LNHDA, CDR2 SQIVND (reference sequence). The CDR3 spans 13 residues. As DNA, the CDR3 is TGTGCCAGTAGTACCGGGATTCAAGAGACCCAGTACTTC. Protein: CASSTGIQETQYF.

This clone was recorded a few times. The V call is TRBV20-1, the J call TRBJ2-1, with D tentatively TRBD2 (6 bases). With 6 bases removed from V and 7 bases from J, the gap between germline ends came to 10 bases. This CDR3 has 11 residues. Germline lookup yields CDR1 DFQATT and CDR2 SNEGSKA (reference sequence). This chain's CDR3 is CSAQTRNEQFF. In DNA, the CDR3 is TGCAGTGCACAGACTAGGAATGAGCAGTTCTTC.

The chain is built from TRBV7-9 and TRBJ2-2; the D is unclear. The ends were cut back, 5 bases at V and 12 bases at J, with 10 bases in the middle. In germline, CDR1 is SEHNR, CDR2 FQNEAQ (reference sequence). The CDR3 spans 11 residues. The CDR3 loop reads CASSRDSKLFF. The CDR3 DNA reads as TGTGCCAGCAGCCGCGACTCTAAGCTGTTTTTT.

Details on this clone: This sample also contains other DNA sequences that code for the same CDR3. The CDR3 loop is CASSRTASNQPQHF. The DNA for the CDR3 is TGTGCCAGCTCGAGGACAGCTAGTAATCAGCCCCAGCATTTT. The rearrangement joins TRBV6-5 to TRBJ1-5; D possibly corresponds to TRBD1 (6 bases). Germline assignment: CDR1 MNHEY and CDR2 SVGAGI. V lost 8 bases and J 4 bases, leaving 15 bases between the germline ends. The CDR3 runs 14 residues.

The gene calls are TRBV11-2 and TRBJ2-7; D possibly corresponds to TRBD1 (6 bases). In germline, CDR1 is SGHAT, CDR2 FQNNGV. V was clipped by 7 bases and J by 2 bases, with 12 bases between them. This CDR3 region has 13 residues. This CDR3 is CASNMDSPYEQYF. DNA for the CDR3: TGTGCCAGCAATATGGACAGTCCCTACGAGCAGTACTTC.

The CDR3 nucleotides are TGTGCCAGTAGTATAGACTGGCGGGGGACCTACGAGCAGTACTTC. This sequence encodes CASSIDWRGTYEQYF. The chain couples TRBV19 to TRBJ2-7; the match to TRBD2 covers 7 bases. The CDR3 has 15 residues. J gave up 2 bases and V 0 bases, and 4 bases lay outside the gene matches. Germline CDR1 is LNHDA and CDR2 is SQIVND (reference sequence).

V is TRBV27 and J is TRBJ2-1; perhaps D is TRBD1 or TRBD2 (7 bases each). V was shortened by 5 bases and J by 0 bases, with 14 bases between the two germline ends. The CDR3 runs 16 residues. Germline V gene lookup returns CDR1 MNHEY and CDR2 SMNVEV (reference sequence). The CDR3, as DNA: TGTGCCAGCAGTCCCAGGGGGGGCCGCTCCTACAATGAGCAGTTCTTC. It encodes CASSPRGGRSYNEQFF.

To note about this clone: At the DNA level, this CDR3 is encoded by other sequences in the same sample as well. The chain links TRBV9 to TRBJ2-2; D is unclear. This CDR3 is built from 15 residues. V was cut by 0 bases and J by 2 bases, with 8 bases left in between. Germline V gene data show CDR1 as SGDLS and CDR2 as YYNGEE. The CDR3 DNA sequence: TGTGCCAGCAGCGTAGGGACGGTAAACACCGGGGAGCTGTTTTTT. It is translated as CASSVGTVNTGELFF. The full variable domain, with the rest looked up from reference TRBV9 and TRBJ2-2, is DSGVTQTPKHLITATGQRVTLRCSPRSGDLSVYWYQQSLDQGLQFLIQYYNGEERAKGNILERFSAQQFPDLHSELNLSSLELGDSALYFCASSVGTVNTGELFFGEGSRLTVL.

The J gene is TRBJ2-1, the V gene TRBV6-6; 14 positions agree with TRBD2. Germline V gene data show CDR1 as MNHNY and CDR2 as SVGAGI (reference sequence). This CDR3 contains 16 residues. Trimming removed 6 bases from V and 8 bases from J; junction bases left unmatched: 9. In DNA, the CDR3 is TGTGCCAGCAGCCTATATGGACTAGCGGGAGGCCATGAGCAGTTCTTC. Translating gives CASSLYGLAGGHEQFF.

The gene calls are TRBV9 and TRBJ2-1; 13 bases match TRBD2. V gave up 4 bases and J gave up 10 bases; unmatched junction bases: 11. The CDR3 is made up of 16 amino acids. The germline V gene has CDR1 SGDLS and CDR2 YYNGEE. In DNA form, the CDR3 reads TGTGCCAGCAGCACCCGGTTACTAGCGGGAGGGCAGGAGCAGTTCTTC. Protein sequence: CASSTRLLAGGQEQFF.

The chain carries TRBV19 and TRBJ2-2, with unresolved D. With 7 bases removed from V and 0 bases from J, the gap between germline ends came to 15 bases. This CDR3 comprises 16 residues. Germline V CDR1 and CDR2: LNHDA, SQIVND (reference sequence). CDR3 nucleotide sequence: TGTGCCAGTATAGGTCGAGTACTTTCGAACACCGGGGAGCTGTTTTTT. Its protein product is CASIGRVLSNTGELFF.

CDR3 in DNA: TGTGCCAGCAGTGACGTCGCGGGGGAGACCCAGTACTTC. It encodes CASSDVAGETQYF. The chain combines TRBV6-4 with TRBJ2-5; tentative D call: TRBD2 (6 bases). V was shortened by 2 bases and J by 5 bases, with 9 bases between the two germline ends. This CDR3 is 13 amino acids long. Germline CDR1 is MRHNA and CDR2 is SNTAGT.

In nucleotides, the CDR3 is TGCGCCAGCAGCCAAGCACTAGCGGGAGATGAGACCCAGTACTTC. This gives the protein CASSQALAGDETQYF. The chain has TRBV4-1 and TRBJ2-5; 11 nucleotides align to TRBD2. J lost 5 bases, V lost 1 base, and 3 bases had no gene match. Germline loops: CDR1 MGHRA, CDR2 YSYEKL. CDR3 size: 15 residues.

J is TRBJ1-1 and V is TRBV5-1; D gene uncertain. Per the germline V gene, CDR1 is SGHRS and CDR2 is YFSETQ. The CDR3 runs to 14 residues. Trimming pared 0 bases from V and 4 bases from J, leaving 10 bases between. The CDR3 protein is CASSLGPLSTEAFF. CDR3 DNA sequence: TGCGCCAGCAGCTTGGGTCCGCTCAGCACTGAAGCTTTCTTT.

The rearrangement uses TRBV28 and TRBJ1-1; 7 nucleotides line up with TRBD1. Losses at the gene ends were 8 bases for V and 3 bases for J; bases not matched to a gene: 9. The CDR3 has 14 residues. Germline V gene data show CDR1 as MDHEN and CDR2 as SYDVKM. The CDR3, as DNA: TGTGCCAGCGTCGGCGGGACAGCTTACACTGAAGCTTTCTTT. Translating it yields CASVGGTAYTEAFF.

This clone was counted only a few times. The chain joins TRBV5-1 to TRBJ2-7; tentatively, D is TRBD2 (6 bases). Per the germline V gene, CDR1 is SGHRS and CDR2 is YFSETQ. V was trimmed by 0 bases and J by 3 bases, leaving 13 bases between them. This CDR3 region has 15 residues. The CDR3 DNA reads TGCGCCAGCAGCTTGGGGCTCCTGGGGGGCTACGAGCAGTACTTC. It yields the protein CASSLGLLGGYEQYF.

The chain joins TRBV4-2 to TRBJ2-7; D gene ambiguous. This CDR3 has 17 amino acids. The germline V gene has CDR1 LGHNA and CDR2 YNFKEQ. Trimming stripped 1 base from V and 0 bases from J, with 16 bases between. The CDR3 DNA follows: TGTGCCAGCAGCCAAGGGTTCATGACTTCTAGCTCCTACGAGCAGTACTTC. This codes for CASSQGFMTSSSYEQYF.

As regards this clone: A junction boundary mismatches the germline segment, possibly from a read error. The chain combines TRBV28 with TRBJ1-4; 7 positions match TRBD1. From germline, CDR1 is MDHEN and CDR2 SYDVKM. The CDR3 is 13 residues long. DNA of the CDR3: TGTGCCAGCAGTTTCCCCCGACAGGGCTTGTTCTCTTTT. Protein product: CASSFPRQGLFSF. Based on the CDR3 plus reference TRBV28 and TRBJ1-4, the full variable domain is DVKVTQSSRYLVKRTGEKVFLECVQDMDHENMFWYRQDPGLGLRLIYFSYDVKMKEKGDIPEGYSVSREKKERFSLILESASTNQTSMYLCASSFPRQGLFSFGSGTQLSVL.

The genes are TRBV19 and TRBJ2-1; the D gene is possibly TRBD1 (6 bases). Germline V CDR1 and CDR2: LNHDA, SQIVND (reference sequence). The ends were cut back, 6 bases at V and 0 bases at J, with 12 bases in the middle. The CDR3 is 15 amino acids. CDR3 coding DNA: TGTGCCAGTAGGATAACAGGGAGCTCCTACAATGAGCAGTTCTTC. Translation: CASRITGSSYNEQFF.

The chain couples TRBV7-2 to TRBJ1-2; 7 nucleotides match TRBD1. The CDR3 contains 15 residues. Losses at the gene ends were 5 bases for V and 5 bases for J; bases not matched to a gene: 11. The germline CDR1 and CDR2 sequences are SGHTA and FQGNSA. The CDR3 here is CASSQGGQTVYGYTF. CDR3 in DNA: TGTGCCAGCAGCCAAGGGGGACAGACCGTTTATGGCTACACCTTC.

For the CDR3, the DNA is TGTGCCACCAGCAGAGATGGGACTCCCGGAGTCCGCTCCTACAATGAGCAGTTCTTC. Protein product: CATSRDGTPGVRSYNEQFF. The rearrangement links TRBV15 to TRBJ2-1, with D tentatively TRBD2 (6 bases). The CDR3 is made up of 19 amino acids. From germline, CDR1 is LNHNV and CDR2 YYDKDF (reference sequence). V was pared by 0 bases and J by 0 bases, with 18 bases between.

CDR3: CASGSRTEAFF. The CDR3 nucleotides read TGTGCCAGCGGGAGTCGCACTGAAGCTTTCTTT. V is TRBV7-9 and J is TRBJ1-1; D call uncertain. The V gene lost 8 bases and the J gene lost 4 bases, with 8 bases spanning the gap. The CDR3 spans 11 residues. Germline CDR1 and CDR2: SEHNR and FQNEAQ (reference sequence).

This chain connects TRBV28 to TRBJ2-2, with 8 bases fitting TRBD2. Germline CDR1 reads MDHEN; CDR2 reads SYDVKM. CDR3 length: 16 residues. V lost 7 bases to trimming and J lost 4 bases; unmatched junction nucleotides: 11. CDR3 amino acids: CASTVYAGGFTGELFF. The CDR3 region has the DNA TGTGCCAGCACCGTTTATGCGGGAGGCTTCACCGGGGAGCTGTTTTTT.

The DNA for the CDR3 is TGCGCCAGCAGTGGCGGGGCCAGATATGGCTACACCTTC. Protein product: CASSGGARYGYTF. The chain couples TRBV10-2 to TRBJ1-2; D is perhaps TRBD1 (5 bases). CDR1 is WSHSY, CDR2 SAAADI, per germline. CDR3 length equals 13 residues. V lost 4 bases and J 5 bases, leaving 11 bases between the germline ends.